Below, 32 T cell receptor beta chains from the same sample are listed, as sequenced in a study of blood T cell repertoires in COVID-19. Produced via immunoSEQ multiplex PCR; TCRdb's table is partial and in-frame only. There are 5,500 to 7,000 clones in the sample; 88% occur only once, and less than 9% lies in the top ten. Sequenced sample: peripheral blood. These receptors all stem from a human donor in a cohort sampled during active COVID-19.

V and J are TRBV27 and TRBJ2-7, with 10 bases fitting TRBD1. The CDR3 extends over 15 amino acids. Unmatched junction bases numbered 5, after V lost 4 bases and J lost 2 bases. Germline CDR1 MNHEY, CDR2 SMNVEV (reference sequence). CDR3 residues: CASSSRTGGTYEQYF. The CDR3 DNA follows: TGTGCCAGCAGTTCACGGACAGGGGGGACCTACGAGCAGTACTTC.

This CDR3 is CASSSGTVEAFF. In DNA, the CDR3 is TGTGCCAGCAGCTCGGGGACAGTTGAAGCTTTCTTT. The rearrangement uses TRBV6-2 or TRBV6-3 and TRBJ1-1; 7 nucleotides line up with TRBD1. The CDR3 spans 12 residues. V dropped 6 bases and J dropped 7; count of bases not matched to a gene: 5. The germline V gene encodes CDR1 MNHEY and CDR2 SVGEGT.

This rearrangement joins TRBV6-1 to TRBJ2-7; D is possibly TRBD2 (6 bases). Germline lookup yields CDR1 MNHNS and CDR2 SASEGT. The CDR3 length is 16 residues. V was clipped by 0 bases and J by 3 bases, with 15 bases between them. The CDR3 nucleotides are TGTGCCAGCAGTGAAGCGCTGAATAGCGGAAACTACGAGCAGTACTTC. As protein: CASSEALNSGNYEQYF.

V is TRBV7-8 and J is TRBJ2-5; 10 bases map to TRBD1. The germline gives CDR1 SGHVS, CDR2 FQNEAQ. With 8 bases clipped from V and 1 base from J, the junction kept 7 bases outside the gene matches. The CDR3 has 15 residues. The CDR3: CASDRDRGRQETQYF. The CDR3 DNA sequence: TGTGCCAGCGATCGGGACAGGGGCCGCCAAGAGACCCAGTACTTC. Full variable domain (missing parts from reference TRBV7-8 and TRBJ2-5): GAGVSQSPRYKVAKRGQDVALRCDPISGHVSLFWYQQALGQGPEFLTYFQNEAQLDKSGLPSDRFFAERPEGSVSTLKIQRTQQEDSAVYLCASDRDRGRQETQYFGPGTRLLVL.

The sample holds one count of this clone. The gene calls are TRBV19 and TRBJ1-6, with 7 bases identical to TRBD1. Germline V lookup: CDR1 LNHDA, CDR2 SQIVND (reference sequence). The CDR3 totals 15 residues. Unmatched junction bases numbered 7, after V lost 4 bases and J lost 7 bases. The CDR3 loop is CASSTGTAENSPLHF. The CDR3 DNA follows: TGTGCCAGTAGTACTGGGACAGCCGAAAATTCACCCCTCCACTTT.

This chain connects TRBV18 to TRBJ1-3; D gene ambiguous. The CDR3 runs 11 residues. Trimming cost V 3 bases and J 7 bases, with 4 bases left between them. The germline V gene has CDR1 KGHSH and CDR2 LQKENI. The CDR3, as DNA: TGTGCCAGCTCACCGAGGAACACCATATATTTT. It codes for CASSPRNTIYF.

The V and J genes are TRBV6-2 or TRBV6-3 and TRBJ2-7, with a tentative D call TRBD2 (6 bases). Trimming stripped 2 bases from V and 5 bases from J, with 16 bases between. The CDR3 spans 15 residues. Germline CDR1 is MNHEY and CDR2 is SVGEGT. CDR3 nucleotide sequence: TGTGCCAGCAGTTACCCGCGGGGTGTGGTGGACGAGCAGTACTTC. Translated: CASSYPRGVVDEQYF.

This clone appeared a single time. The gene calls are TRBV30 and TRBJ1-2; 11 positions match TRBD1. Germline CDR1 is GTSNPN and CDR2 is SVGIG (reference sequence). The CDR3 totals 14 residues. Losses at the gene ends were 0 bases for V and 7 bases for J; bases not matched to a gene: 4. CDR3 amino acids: CAWSVGQGARGYTF. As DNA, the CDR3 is TGTGCCTGGAGTGTAGGACAGGGGGCGCGTGGCTACACCTTC.

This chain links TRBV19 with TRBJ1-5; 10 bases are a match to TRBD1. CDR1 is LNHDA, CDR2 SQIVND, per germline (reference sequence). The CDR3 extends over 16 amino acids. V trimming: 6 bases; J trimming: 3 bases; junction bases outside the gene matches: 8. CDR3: CASRAEGQGINQPQHF. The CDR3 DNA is TGTGCCAGTAGGGCGGAGGGACAGGGGATCAATCAGCCCCAGCATTTT.

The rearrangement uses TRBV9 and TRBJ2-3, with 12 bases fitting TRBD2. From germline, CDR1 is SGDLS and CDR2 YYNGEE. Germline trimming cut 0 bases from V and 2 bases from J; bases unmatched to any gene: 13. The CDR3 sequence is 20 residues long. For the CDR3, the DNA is TGTGCCAGCAGCGTAGATTGGAGGACTAGCGGGGTCGGGGTCACAGATACGCAGTATTTT. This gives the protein CASSVDWRTSGVGVTDTQYF. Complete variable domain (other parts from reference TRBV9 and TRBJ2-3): DSGVTQTPKHLITATGQRVTLRCSPRSGDLSVYWYQQSLDQGLQFLIQYYNGEERAKGNILERFSAQQFPDLHSELNLSSLELGDSALYFCASSVDWRTSGVGVTDTQYFGPGTRLTVL.

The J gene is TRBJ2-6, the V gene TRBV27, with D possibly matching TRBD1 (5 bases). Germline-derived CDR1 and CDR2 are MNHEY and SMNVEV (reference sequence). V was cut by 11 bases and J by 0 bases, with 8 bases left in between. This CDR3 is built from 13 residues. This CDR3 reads CAPQGSGANVLTF. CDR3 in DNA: TGTGCCCCCCAGGGCTCTGGGGCCAACGTCCTGACTTTC.

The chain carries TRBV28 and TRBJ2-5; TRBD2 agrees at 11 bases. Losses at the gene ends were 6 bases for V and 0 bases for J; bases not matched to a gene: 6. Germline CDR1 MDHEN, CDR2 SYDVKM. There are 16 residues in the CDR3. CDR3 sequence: CASREPSGRYQETQYF. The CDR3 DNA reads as TGTGCCAGCAGAGAGCCTAGCGGGAGGTACCAAGAGACCCAGTACTTC. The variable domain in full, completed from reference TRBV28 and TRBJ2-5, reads DVKVTQSSRYLVKRTGEKVFLECVQDMDHENMFWYRQDPGLGLRLIYFSYDVKMKEKGDIPEGYSVSREKKERFSLILESASTNQTSMYLCASREPSGRYQETQYFGPGTRLLVL.

For the CDR3, the DNA is TGTGCCAGCAGTGAATCTGGTAGCGGGGGGTATAGCACAGATACGCAGTATTTT. Amino acids: CASSESGSGGYSTDTQYF. This rearrangement joins TRBV6-1 to TRBJ2-3; TRBD2 aligns across 10 bases. With 2 bases clipped from V and 0 bases from J, the junction kept 8 bases outside the gene matches. The germline V gene has CDR1 MNHNS and CDR2 SASEGT. The CDR3 is 18 residues long.

CDR3 loop: CASSRNGQDTQYF. The CDR3 DNA reads TGTGCCAGCTCGCGAAACGGTCAAGATACGCAGTATTTT. This sequence joins TRBV18 and TRBJ2-3; D is unresolved. Germline loops: CDR1 KGHSH, CDR2 LQKENI. V was pared by 6 bases and J by 5 bases, with 12 bases between. This CDR3 comprises 13 residues.

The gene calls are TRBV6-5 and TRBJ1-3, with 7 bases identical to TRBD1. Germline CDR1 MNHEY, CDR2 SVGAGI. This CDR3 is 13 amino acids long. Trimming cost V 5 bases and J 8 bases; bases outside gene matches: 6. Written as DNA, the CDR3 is TGTGCCAGCAGTCCCGACAGGGTATACACCATATATTTT. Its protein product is CASSPDRVYTIYF.

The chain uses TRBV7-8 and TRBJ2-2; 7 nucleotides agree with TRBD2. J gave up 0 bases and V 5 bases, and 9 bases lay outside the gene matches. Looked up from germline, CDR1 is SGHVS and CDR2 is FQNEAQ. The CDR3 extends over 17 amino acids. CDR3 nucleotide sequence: TGTGCCAGCAGCCCAACCGGGGGAGGGCCGAACACCGGGGAGCTGTTTTTT. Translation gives CASSPTGGGPNTGELFF.

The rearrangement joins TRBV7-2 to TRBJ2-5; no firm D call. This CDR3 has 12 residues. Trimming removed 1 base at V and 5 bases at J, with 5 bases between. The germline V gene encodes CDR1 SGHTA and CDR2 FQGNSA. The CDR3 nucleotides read TGTGCCAGCAGCTTAGGTCGGGAGACCCAGTACTTC. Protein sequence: CASSLGRETQYF.

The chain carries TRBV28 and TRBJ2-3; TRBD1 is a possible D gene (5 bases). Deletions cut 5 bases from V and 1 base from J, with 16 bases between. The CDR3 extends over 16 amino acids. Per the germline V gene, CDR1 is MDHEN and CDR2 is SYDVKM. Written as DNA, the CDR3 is TGTGCCAGCAGTGCTCACACAGGTACAGGCACAGATACGCAGTATTTT. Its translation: CASSAHTGTGTDTQYF.

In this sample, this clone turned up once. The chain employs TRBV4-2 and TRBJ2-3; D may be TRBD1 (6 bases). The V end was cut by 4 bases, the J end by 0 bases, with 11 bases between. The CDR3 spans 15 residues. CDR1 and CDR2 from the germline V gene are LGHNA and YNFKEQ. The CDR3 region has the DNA TGTGCCAGCAGCCGACGGGACAAGAGCACAGATACGCAGTATTTT. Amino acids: CASSRRDKSTDTQYF.

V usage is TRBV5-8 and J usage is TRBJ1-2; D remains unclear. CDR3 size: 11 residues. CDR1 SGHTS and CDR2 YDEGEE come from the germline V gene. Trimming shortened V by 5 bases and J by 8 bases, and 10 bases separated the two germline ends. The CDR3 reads CASRFLMGYTF. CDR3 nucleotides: TGTGCCAGCAGATTTCTTATGGGCTACACCTTC.

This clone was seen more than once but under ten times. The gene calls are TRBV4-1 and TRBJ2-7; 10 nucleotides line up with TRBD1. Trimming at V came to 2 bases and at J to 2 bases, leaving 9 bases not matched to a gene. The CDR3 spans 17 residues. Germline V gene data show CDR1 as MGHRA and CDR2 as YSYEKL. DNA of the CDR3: TGCGCCAGCAGCCAATATCCACCGGGACAGGGGACCTACGAGCAGTACTTC. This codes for CASSQYPPGQGTYEQYF.

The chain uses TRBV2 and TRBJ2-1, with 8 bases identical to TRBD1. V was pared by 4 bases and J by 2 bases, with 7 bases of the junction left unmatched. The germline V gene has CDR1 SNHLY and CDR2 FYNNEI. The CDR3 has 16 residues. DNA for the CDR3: TGTGCCAGCAGTGTGGGACAGGCTTACACCTACAATGAGCAGTTCTTC. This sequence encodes CASSVGQAYTYNEQFF.

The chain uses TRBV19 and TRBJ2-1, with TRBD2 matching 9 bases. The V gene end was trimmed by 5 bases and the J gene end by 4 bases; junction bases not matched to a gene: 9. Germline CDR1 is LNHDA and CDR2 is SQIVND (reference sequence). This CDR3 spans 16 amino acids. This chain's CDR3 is CASSPFRAGGYNEQFF. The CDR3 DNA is TGTGCCAGTAGTCCTTTTAGGGCGGGAGGGTACAATGAGCAGTTCTTC. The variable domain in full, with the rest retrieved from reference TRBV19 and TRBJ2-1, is DGGITQSPKYLFRKEGQNVTLSCEQNLNHDAMYWYRQDPGQGLRLIYYSQIVNDFQKGDIAEGYSVSREKKESFPLTVTSAQKNPTAFYLCASSPFRAGGYNEQFFGPGTRLTVL.

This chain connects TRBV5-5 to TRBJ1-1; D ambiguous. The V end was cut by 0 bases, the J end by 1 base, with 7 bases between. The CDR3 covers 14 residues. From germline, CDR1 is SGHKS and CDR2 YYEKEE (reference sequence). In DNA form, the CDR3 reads TGTGCCAGCAGCTTGGACTTTTGGAACACTGAAGCTTTCTTT. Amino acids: CASSLDFWNTEAFF.

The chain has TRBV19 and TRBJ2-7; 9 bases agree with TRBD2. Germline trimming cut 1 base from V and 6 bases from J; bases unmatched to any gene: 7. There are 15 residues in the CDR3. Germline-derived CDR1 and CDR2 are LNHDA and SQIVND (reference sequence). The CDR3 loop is CASSIGSGGVTEQYF. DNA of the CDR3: TGTGCCAGTAGTATAGGTAGCGGGGGAGTCACCGAGCAGTACTTC.

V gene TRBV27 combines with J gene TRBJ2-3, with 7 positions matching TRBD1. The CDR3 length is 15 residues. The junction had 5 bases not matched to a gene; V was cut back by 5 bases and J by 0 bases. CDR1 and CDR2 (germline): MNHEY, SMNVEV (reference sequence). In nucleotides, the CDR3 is TGTGCCAGCAGTCGACAGGGAGCTAGCACAGATACGCAGTATTTT. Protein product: CASSRQGASTDTQYF.

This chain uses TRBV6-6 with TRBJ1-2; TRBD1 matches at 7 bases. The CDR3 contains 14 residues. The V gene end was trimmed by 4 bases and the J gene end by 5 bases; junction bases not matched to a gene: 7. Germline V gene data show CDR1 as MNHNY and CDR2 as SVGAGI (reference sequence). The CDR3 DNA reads TGTGCCAGCAGTTCAACAGGGGAGAGGTATGGCTACACCTTC. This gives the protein CASSSTGERYGYTF.

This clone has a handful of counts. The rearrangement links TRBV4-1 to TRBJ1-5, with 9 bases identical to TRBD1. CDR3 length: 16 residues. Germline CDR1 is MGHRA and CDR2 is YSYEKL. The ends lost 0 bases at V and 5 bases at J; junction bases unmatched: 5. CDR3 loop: CASSQDPRDRDQPQHF. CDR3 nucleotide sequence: TGCGCCAGCAGCCAAGATCCCCGGGACAGGGATCAGCCCCAGCATTTT.

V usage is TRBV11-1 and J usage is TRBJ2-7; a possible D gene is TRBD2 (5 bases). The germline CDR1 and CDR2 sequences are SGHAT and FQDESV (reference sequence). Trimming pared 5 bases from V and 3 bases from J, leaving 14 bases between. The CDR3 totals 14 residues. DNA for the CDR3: TGTGCCAGCAGCCCCAGGACTGGAAACTACGAGCAGTACTTC. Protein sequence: CASSPRTGNYEQYF.

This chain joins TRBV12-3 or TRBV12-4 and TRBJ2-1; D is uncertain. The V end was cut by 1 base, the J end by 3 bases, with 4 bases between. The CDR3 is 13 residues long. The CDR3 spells CASSLGGYNEQFF. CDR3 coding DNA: TGTGCCAGCAGTTTAGGCGGCTACAATGAGCAGTTCTTC.

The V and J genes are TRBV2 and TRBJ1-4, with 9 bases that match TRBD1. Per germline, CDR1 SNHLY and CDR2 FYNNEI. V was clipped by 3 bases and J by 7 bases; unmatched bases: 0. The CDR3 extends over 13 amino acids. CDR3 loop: CASSEDRGEKLFF. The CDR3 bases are TGTGCCAGCAGTGAGGACAGGGGTGAAAAACTGTTTTTT. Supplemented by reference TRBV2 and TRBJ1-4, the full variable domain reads EPEVTQTPSHQVTQMGQEVILRCVPISNHLYFYWYRQILGQKVEFLVSFYNNEISEKSEIFDDQFSVERPDGSNFTLKIRSTKLEDSAMYFCASSEDRGEKLFFGSGTQLSVL.

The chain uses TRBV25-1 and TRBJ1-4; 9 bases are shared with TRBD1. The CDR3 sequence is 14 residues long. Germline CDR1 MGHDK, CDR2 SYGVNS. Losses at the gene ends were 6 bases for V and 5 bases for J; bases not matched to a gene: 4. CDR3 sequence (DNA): TGTGCCAGCAGACATACAGGGGGCAATGAAAAACTGTTTTTT. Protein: CASRHTGGNEKLFF.